The rows below give T cell receptor beta chains drawn from one sample of a study of Graves' ophthalmopathy and Graves' hyperthyroidism. Each CDR3 protein gets one entry after TCRdb re-called the multiplex PCR reads with MiXCR. The top ten clones hold over 2.5% of a sample with hundreds of thousands of distinct CDR3 sequences, more than 40% of them seen once. The source material was peripheral blood. These TCRs come from an adult man with Graves' ophthalmopathy. CDR3s include the opening cysteine and the closing phenylalanine or tryptophan. The D gene is left open where the match is weak. Clone size is given for some rows only: seen once, a few or many times, or a class if the clone is expanded.

d_gene: -
abundance: -
j_gene: TRBJ2-6
v_gene: TRBV10-3
CDR3nt: TGTGCCATCATGGGCCAGGGGGCCAACGTCCTGACTTTC
CDR3aa: CAIMGQGANVLTF

d_gene: -
abundance: -
j_gene: TRBJ1-1
v_gene: TRBV6-2/TRBV6-3
CDR3nt: TGTGCCACCGGGCAGTCGATGAACACTGAAGCTTTCTTT
CDR3aa: CATGQSMNTEAFF

d_gene: -
abundance: many
j_gene: TRBJ1-1
v_gene: TRBV7-9
CDR3nt: TGTGCCAGCAGCCCCTCAGGACTGATGAACACTGAAGCTTTCTTT
CDR3aa: CASSPSGLMNTEAFF

d_gene: -
abundance: -
j_gene: TRBJ1-5
v_gene: TRBV5-1
CDR3nt: TGCGCCAGCAGGGAGGGGGTAGATCAGCCCCAGCATTTT
CDR3aa: CASREGVDQPQHF

d_gene: TRBD2
abundance: -
j_gene: TRBJ2-7
v_gene: TRBV6-4
CDR3nt: TGTGCCAGCAGCCTAGCGGGAGGGCCGGGCGGCGAGCAGTACTTC
CDR3aa: CASSLAGGPGGEQYF

d_gene: -
abundance: many
j_gene: TRBJ1-3
v_gene: TRBV29-1
CDR3nt: TGCAGCGTTGATCCTGAAAACTCTGGAAACACCATATATTTT
CDR3aa: CSVDPENSGNTIYF

d_gene: -
abundance: many
j_gene: TRBJ1-5
v_gene: TRBV12-3/TRBV12-4
CDR3nt: TGTGCCAGCAGTCGGCTAGGCAGATATCAGCCCCAGCATTTT
CDR3aa: CASSRLGRYQPQHF

d_gene: TRBD2
abundance: -
j_gene: TRBJ2-5
v_gene: TRBV10-3
CDR3nt: TGTGCCATCAGTGGGGACTATAGGATCGAGGAGGAGACCCAGTACTTC
CDR3aa: CAISGDYRIEEETQYF

d_gene: TRBD2
abundance: few
j_gene: TRBJ2-7
v_gene: TRBV12-3/TRBV12-4
CDR3nt: TGTGCCAGCACTGACGGCCAGGGACTAGCGGGAGGGCCATACGAGCAGTACTTC
CDR3aa: CASTDGQGLAGGPYEQYF

d_gene: -
abundance: many
j_gene: TRBJ1-4
v_gene: TRBV7-9
CDR3nt: TGTGCCAGCAGCCCCACAGGACAGTTTAGTGAAAAACTGTTTTTT
CDR3aa: CASSPTGQFSEKLFF

d_gene: TRBD1
abundance: many
j_gene: TRBJ2-5
v_gene: TRBV7-7
CDR3nt: TGTGCTAGCAGCTTAGAAGGGGGCTCGAAGACCCAGTACTTC
CDR3aa: CASSLEGGSKTQYF

d_gene: -
abundance: -
j_gene: TRBJ1-6
v_gene: TRBV25-1
CDR3nt: TGTGCCAGCAGTGAAACGGGGGGGGCTACCTCACCCCTCCACTTT
CDR3aa: CASSETGGATSPLHF

d_gene: -
abundance: few
j_gene: TRBJ1-1
v_gene: TRBV12-3/TRBV12-4
CDR3nt: TGTGCCACCTCATTCTCCAGGGCGGATCTGAACACTGAAGCTTTCTTT
CDR3aa: CATSFSRADLNTEAFF

d_gene: TRBD2
abundance: many
j_gene: TRBJ2-1
v_gene: TRBV29-1
CDR3nt: TGCAGCGTTAAGGGGACTAGCGGGAGTAGCTATGAGCAGTTCTTC
CDR3aa: CSVKGTSGSSYEQFF

d_gene: TRBD1
abundance: many
j_gene: TRBJ1-2
v_gene: TRBV12-3/TRBV12-4
CDR3nt: TGTGCCAGCAGTTTGTTGGGACAGGGGAATGGCTACACCTTC
CDR3aa: CASSLLGQGNGYTF